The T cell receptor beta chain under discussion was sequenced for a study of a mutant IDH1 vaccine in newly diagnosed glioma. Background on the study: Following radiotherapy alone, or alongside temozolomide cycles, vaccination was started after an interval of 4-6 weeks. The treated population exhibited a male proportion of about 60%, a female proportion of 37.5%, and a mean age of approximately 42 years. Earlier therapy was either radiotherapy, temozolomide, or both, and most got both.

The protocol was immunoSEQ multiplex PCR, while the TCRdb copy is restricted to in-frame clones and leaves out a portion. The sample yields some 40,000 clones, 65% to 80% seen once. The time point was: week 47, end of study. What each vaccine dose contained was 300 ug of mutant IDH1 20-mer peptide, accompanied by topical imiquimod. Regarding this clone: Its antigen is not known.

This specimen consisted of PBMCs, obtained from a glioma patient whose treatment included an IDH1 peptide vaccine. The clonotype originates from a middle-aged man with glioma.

The CDR3 DNA follows: TGTGCCACCAGCAGAGATGTATACGTCAACACCGGGGAGCTGTTTTTT. It codes for CATSRDVYVNTGELFF. The J gene is TRBJ2-2, the V gene TRBV15; D remains ambiguous. The CDR3 has 16 residues. Between the trimmed V and J ends, which lost 0 bases and 2 bases, there was a span of 10 bases. CDR1 and CDR2 (germline): LNHNV, YYDKDF (reference sequence).